The TCR beta chain under discussion was sequenced for a study of beta chain features in type 1 diabetes (dated by TCRdb to the late 2010s). In terms of the full investigation: No differences in mean age, gender distribution, total cell number or subset yield were found between patients and healthy donors. Across all samples, fewer than 110,000,000 sorted cells were examined, and cell number per subset correlated strongly with RNA yield. The study compared TCRB repertoires of sorted circulating CD4+ T cell subsets between recently diagnosed type 1 diabetes patients and matched healthy donors. Regulatory and stem cell-like memory subsets were obtained from only 8 patients and roughly 8 healthy donors, while naive and central memory subsets were obtained from all 28 donors. Here is what the overall study found, with its caveats: HLA sub-analyses involved small numbers of individuals, so any influence of HLA type on TCRB rearrangement remained unresolved. A moderate but significant shortening of TCRB CDR3 length was observed in type 1 diabetes patients in all four CD4+ subsets. At VDJ recombination sites, type 1 diabetes patients had fewer insertions and more deleted nucleotides, which implies abnormalities in thymic rearrangement. Shorter templates might be favored by PCR, yet because patient and control samples were amplified and corrected together, any such skew would affect both groups equally. Sequencing cDNA rather than genomic DNA could over-represent highly expressing activated cells, although activation and CD3 levels did not differ between groups. Naive, central memory and regulatory TCRB repertoires appeared to be more similar among patients than among healthy donors.

Per the germline V gene (reference sequence), SEHNR is the CDR1 and FQNEAQ is the CDR2. The CDR3 has 13 amino acids, counting the end cysteine and phenylalanine. The DNA shown is the 39-base CDR3, in frame from base 1. The junction shows trimming of 0 bases on V and 5 bases on J, plus 8 bases between the germline ends. From each donor, a single peripheral blood sample of 95 to 150 mL on average was drawn into heparinised tubes. A BD FACSAria II was used to sort naive, central memory, regulatory and stem cell-like memory CD4+ T cells with a panel that included CD45RO, CCR7, CD25, CD127, CD95 and CD27. Every sorted population had a purity above 95%. PBMCs were isolated immediately by Lymphoprep density gradient centrifugation and stained directly without culture. So that batch effects would be minimized, each experiment stained and sorted samples in pairs, pairing one healthy donor with one patient.

Details on this clone: What this receptor recognizes is not known. Base-call qualities are not available, and no considerably larger clone is one nucleotide away. Other DNA sequences in this sample translate to the same CDR3.

The entire isolated RNA was reverse transcribed using the High Capacity cDNA Reverse Transcription Kit, and thus expressed TCRB transcripts were sequenced. Deep immunoSEQ sequencing was applied to naive, central memory and regulatory T cell samples, giving an average of around 4 million total reads per sample. Sorted cells were lysed in RLT buffer, and RNA was extracted using DNase-treated RNeasy Micro or Mini kits according to cell number. Each cell subset was processed separately to prevent cross-contamination, with patient and healthy donor samples processed together. Using the immunoSEQ multiplex PCR, TCRB sequences were amplified from cDNA into 87-bp fragments spanning the CDR3 region. Sequencing of the amplicons was done on the Illumina HiSeq platform. The published analysis was carried out like this. PCR bias was computationally corrected using synthetic template baselines, reads within Hamming distance 2 were collapsed, and singletons that could not be merged were discarded. By aligning reads against IMGT, V, D and J genes, CDR3 length, and insertions or deletions at six rearrangement sites were assigned. Within each subset, clonotype counts were normalized to sorted cell number, after which true diversity and Gini coefficients were computed with the tcR R package. Repertoire sharing was quantified using the overlap coefficient calculated on TCRB nucleotide sequences. Out-of-frame TCRB sequences from naive cells were analyzed to stand in for the pre-selection repertoire. TCRdb mirrors the immuneACCESS table, restricted to in-frame sequences. Some clones are absent from its copies; in checked studies, under half trace to an unresolved V gene, and the reason for the others is unknown. The DNA was the basis for D and trimming; V, J and clone size are from that table. Present in this sample are hundreds of thousands of clones, roughly 13% of which were seen just once. The ten largest make up 0.022% of the sample.

The sample consisted of naive CD4+ T cells from blood. Read against the paper, the sample's cell subset or site label means: true naive CD4+ T cells. This TCR came from a man aged 18-30 years with type 1 diabetes. Recombination connected TRBV7-9 to TRBJ2-7, and TRBD1 may be the D gene, going by 5 matching bases. The nucleotides are TGTGCCAGCAGCTTAGCAGGGGTTGACGAGCAGTACTTC. This is translated as CASSLAGVDEQYF. Where the CDR3 stops, the reference TRBV7-9 and TRBJ2-7 genes take over; the full variable domain is DTGVSQNPRHKITKRGQNVTFRCDPISEHNRLYWYRQTLGQGPEFLTYFQNEAQLEKSRLLSDRFSAERPKGSFSTLEIQRTEQGDSAMYLCASSLAGVDEQYFGPGTRLTVT.